The source of this T cell receptor (beta chain) is a study of molecular identifiers for immune sequencing clone quantification. For this clonotype: A much larger clone lies a single base off, so this may be a read error.

Previously described methods and listed TCR primers produced bulk TCR libraries. TCRdb re-called the PCR reads with MiXCR, one entry per CDR3 protein. This table has approximately 670,000 distinct CDR3 sequences, about 20% appearing once. Naive CD8 T cells were sorted as CD8+CD4-CCR7+CD45RA+. CDR3 length equals 17 residues. CDR1 SQVTM and CDR2 ANQGSEA come from the germline V gene. Sequencing was performed on naive CD8+ T cells from blood, with Jurkat cell RNA spiked in. Documented subset: FACS-sorted CD8+CD4-CCR7+CD45RA+ naive T cells. The origin of this receptor is a human donor in good health. Some libraries in this study had Jurkat cell RNA spiked in. The chain couples TRBV29-1 to TRBJ2-5; 8 positions agree with TRBD2. The CDR3 region has the DNA TGCGGCGTTGAAGATCCACAACGCGGGGGGTACCAAGAGACCCAGTACTTC. It translates to CGVEDPQRGGYQETQYF. The whole variable domain, filled in from reference TRBV29-1 and TRBJ2-5, reads SAVISQKPSRDICQRGTSLTIQCQVDSQVTMMFWYRQQPGQSLTLIATANQGSEATYESGFVIDKFPISRPNLTFSTLTVSNMSPEDSSIYLCGVEDPQRGGYQETQYFGPGTRLLVL.